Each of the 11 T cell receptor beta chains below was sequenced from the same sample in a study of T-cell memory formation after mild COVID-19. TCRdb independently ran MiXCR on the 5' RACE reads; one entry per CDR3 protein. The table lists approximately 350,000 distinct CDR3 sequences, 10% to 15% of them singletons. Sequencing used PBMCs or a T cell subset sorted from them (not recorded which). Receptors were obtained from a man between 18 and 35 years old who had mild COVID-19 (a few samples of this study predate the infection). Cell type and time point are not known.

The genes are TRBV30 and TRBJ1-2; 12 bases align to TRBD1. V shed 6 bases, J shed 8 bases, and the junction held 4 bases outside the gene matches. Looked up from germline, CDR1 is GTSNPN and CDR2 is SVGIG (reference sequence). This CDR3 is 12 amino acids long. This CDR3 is CACPGQGAGYTF. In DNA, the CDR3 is TGTGCCTGCCCGGGACAGGGGGCGGGCTACACCTTC. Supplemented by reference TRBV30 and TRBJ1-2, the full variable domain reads SQTIHQWPATLVQPVGSPLSLECTVEGTSNPNLYWYRQAAGRGLQLLFYSVGIGQISSEVPQNLSASRPQDRQFILSSKKLLLSDSGFYLCACPGQGAGYTFGSGTRLTVV.

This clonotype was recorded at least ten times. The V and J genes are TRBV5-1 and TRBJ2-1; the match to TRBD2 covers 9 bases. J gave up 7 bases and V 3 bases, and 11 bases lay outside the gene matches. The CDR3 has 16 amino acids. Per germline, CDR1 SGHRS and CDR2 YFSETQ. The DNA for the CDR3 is TGCGCCAGCAGCTCCCGAGGTCGCGGGGGGGCTAATGAGCAGTTCTTC. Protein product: CASSSRGRGGANEQFF.

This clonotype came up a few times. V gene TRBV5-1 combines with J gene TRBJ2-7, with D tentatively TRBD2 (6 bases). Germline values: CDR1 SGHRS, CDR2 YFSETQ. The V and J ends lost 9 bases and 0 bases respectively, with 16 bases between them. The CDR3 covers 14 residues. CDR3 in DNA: TGCGCCAAATCATACCGGGACTTCTCCTACGAGCAGTACGTC. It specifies CAKSYRDFSYEQYV.

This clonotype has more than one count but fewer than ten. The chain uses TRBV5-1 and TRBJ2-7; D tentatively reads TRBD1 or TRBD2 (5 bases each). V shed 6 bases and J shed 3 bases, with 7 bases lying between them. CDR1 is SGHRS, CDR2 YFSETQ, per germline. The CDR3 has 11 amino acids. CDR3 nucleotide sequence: TGCGCCAGCATGGGGGTCTACGAGCAGTACTTC. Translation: CASMGVYEQYF.

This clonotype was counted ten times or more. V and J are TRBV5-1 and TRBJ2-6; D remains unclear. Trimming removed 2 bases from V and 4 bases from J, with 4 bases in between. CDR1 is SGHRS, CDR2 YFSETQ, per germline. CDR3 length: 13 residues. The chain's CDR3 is CASSFEGANVLTF. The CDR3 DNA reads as TGCGCCAGCAGCTTCGAGGGGGCCAACGTCCTGACTTTC.

This CDR3 is CASSVAGRSYNEQFF. Written as DNA, the CDR3 is TGTGCCAGCAGTGTAGCAGGGCGCTCCTACAATGAGCAGTTCTTC. The chain combines TRBV27 with TRBJ2-1; D perhaps matches TRBD1 (5 bases). V gave up 5 bases and J gave up 0 bases, with 11 bases separating them. Germline V gene data show CDR1 as MNHEY and CDR2 as SMNVEV (reference sequence). CDR3 length: 15 residues.

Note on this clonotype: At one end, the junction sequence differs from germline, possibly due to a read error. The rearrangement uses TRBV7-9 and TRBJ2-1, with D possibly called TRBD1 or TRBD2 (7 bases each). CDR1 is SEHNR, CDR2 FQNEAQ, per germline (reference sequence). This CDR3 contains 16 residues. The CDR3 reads CASSLGEGASYNEQFF. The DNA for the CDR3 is TGTGCTAGCAGCCTTGGGGAGGGGGCGTCCTACAATGAGCAGTTCTTC.

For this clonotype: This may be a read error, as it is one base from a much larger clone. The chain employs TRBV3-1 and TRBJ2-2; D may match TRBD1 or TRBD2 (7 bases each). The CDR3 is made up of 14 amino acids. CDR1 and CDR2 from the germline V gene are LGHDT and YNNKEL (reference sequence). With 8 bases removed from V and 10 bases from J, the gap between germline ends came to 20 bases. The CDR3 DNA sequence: TGTGCCAGCTTTGACAGGGAGGGTCCCGTGGAGCTGTTTTTT. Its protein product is CASFDREGPVELFF.

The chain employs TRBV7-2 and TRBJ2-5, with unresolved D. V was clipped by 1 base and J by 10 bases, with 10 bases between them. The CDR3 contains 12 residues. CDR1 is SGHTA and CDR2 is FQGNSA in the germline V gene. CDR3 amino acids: CASSLVRWSQYF. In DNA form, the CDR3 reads TGTGCCAGCAGCTTAGTGCGCTGGAGCCAGTACTTC.

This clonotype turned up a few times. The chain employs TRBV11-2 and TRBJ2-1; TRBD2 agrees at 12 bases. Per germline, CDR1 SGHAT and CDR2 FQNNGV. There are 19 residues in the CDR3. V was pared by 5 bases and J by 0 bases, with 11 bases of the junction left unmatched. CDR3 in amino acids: CASSPRWTSGASSYNEQFF. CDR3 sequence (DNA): TGTGCCAGCAGCCCCCGATGGACTAGCGGGGCCAGCTCCTACAATGAGCAGTTCTTC. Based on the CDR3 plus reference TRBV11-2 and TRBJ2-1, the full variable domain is EAGVAQSPRYKIIEKRQSVAFWCNPISGHATLYWYQQILGQGPKLLIQFQNNGVVDDSQLPKDRFSAERLKGVDSTLKIQPAKLEDSAVYLCASSPRWTSGASSYNEQFFGPGTRLTVL.

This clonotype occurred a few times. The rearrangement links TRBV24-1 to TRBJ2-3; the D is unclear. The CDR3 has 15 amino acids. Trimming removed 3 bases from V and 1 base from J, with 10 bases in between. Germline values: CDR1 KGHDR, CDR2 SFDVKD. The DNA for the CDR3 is TGTGCCACCAGTGATCCCCCCGGCGGCACAGATACGCAGTATTTT. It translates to CATSDPPGGTDTQYF.